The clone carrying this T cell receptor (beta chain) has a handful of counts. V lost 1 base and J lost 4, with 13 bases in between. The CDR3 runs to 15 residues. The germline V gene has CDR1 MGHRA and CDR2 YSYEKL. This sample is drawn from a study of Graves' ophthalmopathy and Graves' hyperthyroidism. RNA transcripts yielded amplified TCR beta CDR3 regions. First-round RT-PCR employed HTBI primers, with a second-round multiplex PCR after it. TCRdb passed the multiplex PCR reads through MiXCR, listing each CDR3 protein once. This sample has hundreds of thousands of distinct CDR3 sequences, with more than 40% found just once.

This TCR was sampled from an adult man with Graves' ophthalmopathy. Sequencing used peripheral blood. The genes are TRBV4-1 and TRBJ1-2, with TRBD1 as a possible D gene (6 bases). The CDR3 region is CASSQAAGVSYGYTF. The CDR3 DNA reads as TGCGCCAGCAGCCAAGCGGCAGGGGTGAGCTATGGCTACACCTTC.